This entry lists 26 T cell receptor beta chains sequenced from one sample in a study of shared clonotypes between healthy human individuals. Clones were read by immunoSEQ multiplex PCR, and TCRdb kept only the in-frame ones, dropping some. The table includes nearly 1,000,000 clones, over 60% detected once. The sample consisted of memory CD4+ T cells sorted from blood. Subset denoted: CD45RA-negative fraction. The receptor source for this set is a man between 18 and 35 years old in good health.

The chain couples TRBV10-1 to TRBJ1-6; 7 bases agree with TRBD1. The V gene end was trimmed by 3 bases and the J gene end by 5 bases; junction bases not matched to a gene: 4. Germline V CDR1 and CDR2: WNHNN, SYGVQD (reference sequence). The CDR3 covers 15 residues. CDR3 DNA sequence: TGCGCCAGCAGTGAACGACAGGGTGATAATTCACCCCTCCACTTT. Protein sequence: CASSERQGDNSPLHF.

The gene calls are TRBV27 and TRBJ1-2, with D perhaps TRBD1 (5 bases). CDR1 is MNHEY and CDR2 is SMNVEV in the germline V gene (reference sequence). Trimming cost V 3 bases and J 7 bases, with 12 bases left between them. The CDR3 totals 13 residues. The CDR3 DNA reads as TGTGCCAGCAGTTTGCGGGGGATCACTGGCTACACCTTC. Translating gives CASSLRGITGYTF.

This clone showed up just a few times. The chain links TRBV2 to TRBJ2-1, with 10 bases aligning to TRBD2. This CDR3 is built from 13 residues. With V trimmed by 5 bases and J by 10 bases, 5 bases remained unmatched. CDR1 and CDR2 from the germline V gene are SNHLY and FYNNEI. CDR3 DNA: TGTGCCAGCAGTACCGGGACTAGCGAAGAGCAGTTCTTC. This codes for CASSTGTSEEQFF.

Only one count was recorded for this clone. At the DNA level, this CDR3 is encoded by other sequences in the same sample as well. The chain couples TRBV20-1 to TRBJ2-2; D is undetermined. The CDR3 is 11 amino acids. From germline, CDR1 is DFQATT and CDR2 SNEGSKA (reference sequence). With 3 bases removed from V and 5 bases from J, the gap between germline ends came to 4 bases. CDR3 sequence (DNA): TGCAGTGCTAGCCGAACCGGGGAGCTGTTTTTT. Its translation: CSASRTGELFF.

CDR3 in DNA: TGTGCCAGCAGTCCAGGGGGAATGAGGCAGCCCCAGCATTTT. Encoded protein: CASSPGGMRQPQHF. The rearrangement links TRBV28 to TRBJ1-5; 7 bases agree with TRBD1. V was clipped by 5 bases and J by 7 bases; unmatched bases: 8. This CDR3 spans 14 amino acids. Germline CDR1 reads MDHEN; CDR2 reads SYDVKM.

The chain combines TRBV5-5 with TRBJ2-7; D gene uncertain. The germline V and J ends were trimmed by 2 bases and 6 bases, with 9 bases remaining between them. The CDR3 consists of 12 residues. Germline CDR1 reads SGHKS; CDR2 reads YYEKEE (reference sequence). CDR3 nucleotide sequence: TGTGCCAGCAGCTTTATAGCAACCGAGCAGTACTTC. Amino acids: CASSFIATEQYF.

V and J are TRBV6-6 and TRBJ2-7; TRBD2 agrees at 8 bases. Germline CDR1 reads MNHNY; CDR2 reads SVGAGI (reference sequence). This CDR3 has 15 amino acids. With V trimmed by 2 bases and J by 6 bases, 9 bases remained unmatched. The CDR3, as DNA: TGTGCCAGCAGTTACACGGGACTAGATACCCGCGAGCAGTACTTC. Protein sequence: CASSYTGLDTREQYF.

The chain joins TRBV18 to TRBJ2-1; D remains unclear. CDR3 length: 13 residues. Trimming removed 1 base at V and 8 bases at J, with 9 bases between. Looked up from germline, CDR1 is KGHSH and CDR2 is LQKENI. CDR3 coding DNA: TGTGCCAGCTCACCACTCCTTCGGGATGAGCAGTTCTTC. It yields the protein CASSPLLRDEQFF.

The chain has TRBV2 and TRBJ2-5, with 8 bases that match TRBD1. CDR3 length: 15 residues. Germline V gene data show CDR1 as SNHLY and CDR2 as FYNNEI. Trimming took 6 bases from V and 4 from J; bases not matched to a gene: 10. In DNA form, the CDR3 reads TGTGCCAGCAGGGGTGGACAGGGTACTCGAGAGACCCAGTACTTC. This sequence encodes CASRGGQGTRETQYF. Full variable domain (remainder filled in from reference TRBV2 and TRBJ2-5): EPEVTQTPSHQVTQMGQEVILRCVPISNHLYFYWYRQILGQKVEFLVSFYNNEISEKSEIFDDQFSVERPDGSNFTLKIRSTKLEDSAMYFCASRGGQGTRETQYFGPGTRLLVL.

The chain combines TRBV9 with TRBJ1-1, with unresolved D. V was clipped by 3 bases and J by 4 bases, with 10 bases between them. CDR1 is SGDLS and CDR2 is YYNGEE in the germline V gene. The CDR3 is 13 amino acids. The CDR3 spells CASSAQDTTEAFF. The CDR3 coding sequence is TGTGCCAGCAGCGCCCAGGATACCACTGAAGCTTTCTTT.

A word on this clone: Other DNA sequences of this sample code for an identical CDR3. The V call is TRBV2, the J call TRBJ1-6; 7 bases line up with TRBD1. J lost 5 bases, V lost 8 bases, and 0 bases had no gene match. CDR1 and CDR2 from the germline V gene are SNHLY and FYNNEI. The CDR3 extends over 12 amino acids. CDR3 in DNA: TGTGCCAGCGGGACAGATAATTCACCCCTCCACTTT. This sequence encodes CASGTDNSPLHF. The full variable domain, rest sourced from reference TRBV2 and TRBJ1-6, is EPEVTQTPSHQVTQMGQEVILRCVPISNHLYFYWYRQILGQKVEFLVSFYNNEISEKSEIFDDQFSVERPDGSNFTLKIRSTKLEDSAMYFCASGTDNSPLHFGNGTRLTVT.

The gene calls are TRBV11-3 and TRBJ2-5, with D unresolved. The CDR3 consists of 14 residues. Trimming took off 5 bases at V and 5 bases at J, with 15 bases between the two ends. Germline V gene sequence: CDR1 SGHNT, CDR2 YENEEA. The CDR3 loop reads CASSPGPMAETQYF. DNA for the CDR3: TGTGCCAGCAGCCCCGGACCAATGGCGGAGACCCAGTACTTC.

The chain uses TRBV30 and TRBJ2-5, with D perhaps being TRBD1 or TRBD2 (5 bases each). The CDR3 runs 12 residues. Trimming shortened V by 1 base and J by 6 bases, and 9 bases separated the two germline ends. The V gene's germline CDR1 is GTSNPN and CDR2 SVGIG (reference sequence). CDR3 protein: CAWSDGAQTQYF. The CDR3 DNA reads TGTGCCTGGAGTGACGGGGCCCAGACCCAGTACTTC.

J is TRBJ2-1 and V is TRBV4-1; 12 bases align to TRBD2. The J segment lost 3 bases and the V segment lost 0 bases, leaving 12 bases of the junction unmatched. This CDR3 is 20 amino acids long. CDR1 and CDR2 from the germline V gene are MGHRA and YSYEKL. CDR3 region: CASSQDAWLAGGKNYNEQFF. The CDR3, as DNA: TGCGCCAGCAGCCAAGATGCCTGGCTAGCGGGAGGGAAAAACTACAATGAGCAGTTCTTC.

CDR3 in amino acids: CASSPSGLAGSLDTQYF. The CDR3 coding sequence is TGTGCCAGCTCACCTTCGGGACTAGCGGGGTCTTTAGATACGCAGTATTTT. The V and J genes are TRBV18 and TRBJ2-3; 13 nucleotides agree with TRBD2. CDR3 length: 17 residues. V gave up 3 bases and J gave up 5 bases; unmatched junction bases: 8. Germline lookup yields CDR1 KGHSH and CDR2 LQKENI.

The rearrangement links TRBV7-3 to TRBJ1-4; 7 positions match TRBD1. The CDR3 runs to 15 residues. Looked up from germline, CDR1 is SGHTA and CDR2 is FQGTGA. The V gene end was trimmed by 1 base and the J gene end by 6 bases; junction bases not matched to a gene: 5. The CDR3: CASSLSGRGDEKLFF. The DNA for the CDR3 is TGTGCCAGCAGCTTAAGCGGCAGGGGGGATGAAAAACTGTTTTTT.

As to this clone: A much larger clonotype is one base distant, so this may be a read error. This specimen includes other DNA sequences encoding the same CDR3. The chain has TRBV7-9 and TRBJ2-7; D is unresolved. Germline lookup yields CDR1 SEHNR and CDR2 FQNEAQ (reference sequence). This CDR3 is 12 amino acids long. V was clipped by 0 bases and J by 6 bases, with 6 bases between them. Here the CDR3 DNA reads TGTGCCAGCAGCTTAGCAGGCGGCGAGCAGTACTTC. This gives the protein CASSLAGGEQYF.

This CDR3 is CASSLAPGGGSSYNEQFF. The CDR3 DNA sequence: TGTGCCAGCAGCTTAGCCCCGGGCGGGGGGAGCTCCTACAATGAGCAGTTCTTC. V and J are TRBV11-2 and TRBJ2-1; 8 bases are shared with TRBD2. The CDR3 runs to 18 residues. After removal of 1 base from V and 0 bases from J, the junction contained 8 bases not matched to a gene. CDR1 is SGHAT, CDR2 FQNNGV, per germline.

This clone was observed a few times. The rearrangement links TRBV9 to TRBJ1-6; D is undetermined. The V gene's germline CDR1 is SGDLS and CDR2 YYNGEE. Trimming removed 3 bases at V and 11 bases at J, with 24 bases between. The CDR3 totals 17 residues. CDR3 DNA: TGTGCCAGCAGCGCCCTGTCTCGTGTGGGTACTGTGACACCCCTCCACTTT. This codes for CASSALSRVGTVTPLHF. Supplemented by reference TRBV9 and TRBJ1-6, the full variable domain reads DSGVTQTPKHLITATGQRVTLRCSPRSGDLSVYWYQQSLDQGLQFLIQYYNGEERAKGNILERFSAQQFPDLHSELNLSSLELGDSALYFCASSALSRVGTVTPLHFGNGTRLTVT.

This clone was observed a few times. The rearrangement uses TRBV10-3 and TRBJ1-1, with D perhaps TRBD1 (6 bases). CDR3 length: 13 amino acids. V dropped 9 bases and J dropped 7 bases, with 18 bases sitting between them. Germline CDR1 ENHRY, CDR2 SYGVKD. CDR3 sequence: CAITQGDFGEAFF. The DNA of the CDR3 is TGTGCCATAACACAGGGCGATTTTGGTGAAGCTTTCTTT.

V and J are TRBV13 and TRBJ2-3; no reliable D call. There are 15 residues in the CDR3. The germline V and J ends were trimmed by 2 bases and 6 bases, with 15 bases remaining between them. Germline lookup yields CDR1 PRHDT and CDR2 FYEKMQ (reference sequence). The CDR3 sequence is CASSLRRTGPDTQYF. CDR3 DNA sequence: TGTGCCAGCAGCTTACGCCGAACCGGACCCGATACGCAGTATTTT.

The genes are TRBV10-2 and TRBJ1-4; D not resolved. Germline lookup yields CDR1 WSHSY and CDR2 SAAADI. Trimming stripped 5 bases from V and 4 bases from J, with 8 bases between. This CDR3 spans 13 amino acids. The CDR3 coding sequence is TGCGCCAGCAGTACAGCCTATAATGAAAAACTGTTTTTT. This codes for CASSTAYNEKLFF.

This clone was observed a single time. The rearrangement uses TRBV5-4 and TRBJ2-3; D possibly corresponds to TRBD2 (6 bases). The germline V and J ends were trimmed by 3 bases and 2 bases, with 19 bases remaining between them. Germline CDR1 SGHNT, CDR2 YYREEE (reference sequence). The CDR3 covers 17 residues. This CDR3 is CASSSTGTVALTDTQYF. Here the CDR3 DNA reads TGTGCCAGCAGCTCCACCGGGACTGTCGCCCTCACAGATACGCAGTATTTT.

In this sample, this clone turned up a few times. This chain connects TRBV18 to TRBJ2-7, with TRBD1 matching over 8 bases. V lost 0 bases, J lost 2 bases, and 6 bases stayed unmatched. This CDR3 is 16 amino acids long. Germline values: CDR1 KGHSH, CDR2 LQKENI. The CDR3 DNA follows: TGTGCCAGCTCACCACCGGACAGGGCTAGCACCTACGAGCAGTACTTC. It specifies CASSPPDRASTYEQYF.

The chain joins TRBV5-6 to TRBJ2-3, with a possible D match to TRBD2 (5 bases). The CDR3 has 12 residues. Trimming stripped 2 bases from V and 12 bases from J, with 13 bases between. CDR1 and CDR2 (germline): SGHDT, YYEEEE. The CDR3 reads CASSLEGNRQYF. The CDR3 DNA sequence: TGTGCCAGCAGCTTAGAGGGAAATCGACAGTATTTT. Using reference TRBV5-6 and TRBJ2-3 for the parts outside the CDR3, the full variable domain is DAGVTQSPTHLIKTRGQQVTLRCSPKSGHDTVSWYQQALGQGPQFIFQYYEEEERQRGNFPDRFSGHQFPNYSSELNVNALLLGDSALYLCASSLEGNRQYFGPGTRLTVL.

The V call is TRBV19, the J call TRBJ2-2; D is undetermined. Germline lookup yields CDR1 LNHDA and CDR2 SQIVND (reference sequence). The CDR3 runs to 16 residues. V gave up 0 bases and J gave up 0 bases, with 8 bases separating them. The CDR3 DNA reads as TGTGCCAGTAGTATAGATTCCGGAACGAACACCGGGGAGCTGTTTTTT. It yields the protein CASSIDSGTNTGELFF.